This T cell receptor beta chain derives from a study of T cell changes during pregnancy in multiple sclerosis (dated by TCRdb to the late 2010s). Concerning the study at large: Changes in the T cell repertoire over the course of pregnancy were examined in this study in women with multiple sclerosis.

The library relied on the immunoSEQ multiplex PCR assay. TCRdb provides this immuneACCESS table in a form limited to in-frame rearrangements. Some clones are lacking; in checked studies, under half of them reflect an unresolved V gene, and why the rest are absent is not known. The sample data list tens of thousands of clones, and roughly 90% of these were observed just once. The top ten hold less than 2% of the sample. Concerning this clone: Its antigen is unknown. Per-base quality was not reported, and no clone a single base away is much larger than it.

At the junction V is shortened by 6 bases and J by 2 bases; bases outside the gene matches: 6. From cysteine to phenylalanine, the CDR3 is 15 amino acids long. Just CDR3 DNA is preserved here, 45 bases in frame from base 1. The germline V gene sets CDR1 to MNHNS and CDR2 to SASEGT. The V and J genes are TRBV6-1 and TRBJ2-7, with TRBD1 matching 11 junction bases. The input for sequencing was peripheral blood, taken in the first trimester of pregnancy. The TCR was taken from a female donor with multiple sclerosis, enrolled in a pregnancy study. Here the CDR3 is given as CASREPGQGAYEQYF. The DNA is as follows: TGTGCCAGCAGGGAACCGGGACAGGGGGCCTACGAGCAGTACTTC.